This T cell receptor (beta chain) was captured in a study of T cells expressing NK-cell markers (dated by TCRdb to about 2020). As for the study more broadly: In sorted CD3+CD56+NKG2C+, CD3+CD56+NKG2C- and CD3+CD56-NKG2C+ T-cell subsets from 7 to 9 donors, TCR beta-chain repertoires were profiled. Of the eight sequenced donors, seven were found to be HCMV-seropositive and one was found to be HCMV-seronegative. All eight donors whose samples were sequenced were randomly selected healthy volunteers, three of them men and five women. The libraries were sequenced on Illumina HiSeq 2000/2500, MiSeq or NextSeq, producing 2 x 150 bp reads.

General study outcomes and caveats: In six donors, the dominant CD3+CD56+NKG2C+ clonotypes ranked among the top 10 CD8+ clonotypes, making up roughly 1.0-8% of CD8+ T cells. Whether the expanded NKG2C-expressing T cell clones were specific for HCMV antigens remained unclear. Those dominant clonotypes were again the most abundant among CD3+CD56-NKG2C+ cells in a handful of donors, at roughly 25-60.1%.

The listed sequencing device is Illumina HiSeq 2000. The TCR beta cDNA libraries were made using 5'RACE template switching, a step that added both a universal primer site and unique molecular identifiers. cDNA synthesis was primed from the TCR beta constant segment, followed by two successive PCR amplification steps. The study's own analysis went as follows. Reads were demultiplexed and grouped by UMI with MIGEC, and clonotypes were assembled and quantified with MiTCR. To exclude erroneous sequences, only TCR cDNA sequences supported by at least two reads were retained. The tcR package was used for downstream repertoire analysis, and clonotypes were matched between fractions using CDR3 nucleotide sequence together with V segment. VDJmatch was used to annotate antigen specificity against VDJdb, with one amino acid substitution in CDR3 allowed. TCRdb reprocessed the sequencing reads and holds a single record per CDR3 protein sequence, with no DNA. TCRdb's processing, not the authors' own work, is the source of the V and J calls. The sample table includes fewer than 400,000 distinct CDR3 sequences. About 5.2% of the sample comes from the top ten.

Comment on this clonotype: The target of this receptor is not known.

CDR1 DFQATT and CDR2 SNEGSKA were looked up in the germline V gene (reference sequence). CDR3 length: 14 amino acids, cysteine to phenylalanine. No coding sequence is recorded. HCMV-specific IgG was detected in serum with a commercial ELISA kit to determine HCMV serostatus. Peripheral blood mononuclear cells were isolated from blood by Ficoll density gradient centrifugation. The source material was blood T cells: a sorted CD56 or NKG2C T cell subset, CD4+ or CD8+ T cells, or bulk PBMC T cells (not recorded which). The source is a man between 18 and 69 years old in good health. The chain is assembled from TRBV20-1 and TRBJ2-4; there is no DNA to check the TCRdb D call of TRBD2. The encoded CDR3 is CSARTSGDKNIQYF.